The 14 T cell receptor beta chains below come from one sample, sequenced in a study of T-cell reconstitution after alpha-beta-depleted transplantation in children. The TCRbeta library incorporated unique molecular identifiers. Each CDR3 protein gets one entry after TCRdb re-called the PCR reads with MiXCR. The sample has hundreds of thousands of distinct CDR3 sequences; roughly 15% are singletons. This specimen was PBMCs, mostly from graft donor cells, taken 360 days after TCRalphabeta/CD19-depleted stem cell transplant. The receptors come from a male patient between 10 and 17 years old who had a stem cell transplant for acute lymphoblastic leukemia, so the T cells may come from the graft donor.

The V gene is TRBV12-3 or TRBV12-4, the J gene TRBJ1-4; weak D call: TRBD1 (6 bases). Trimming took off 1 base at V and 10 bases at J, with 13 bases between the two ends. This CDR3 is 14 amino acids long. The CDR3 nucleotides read TGTGCCAGCAGTTTAGGACAGGCGAAAGGAAAACTGTTTTTT. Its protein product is CASSLGQAKGKLFF.

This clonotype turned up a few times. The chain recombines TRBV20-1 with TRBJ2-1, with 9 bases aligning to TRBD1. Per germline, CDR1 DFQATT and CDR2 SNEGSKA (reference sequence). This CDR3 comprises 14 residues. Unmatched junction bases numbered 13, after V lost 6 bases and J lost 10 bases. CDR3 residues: CSAKAGTGPYEQFF. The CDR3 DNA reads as TGCAGTGCAAAGGCAGGGACAGGGCCCTACGAGCAGTTCTTC.

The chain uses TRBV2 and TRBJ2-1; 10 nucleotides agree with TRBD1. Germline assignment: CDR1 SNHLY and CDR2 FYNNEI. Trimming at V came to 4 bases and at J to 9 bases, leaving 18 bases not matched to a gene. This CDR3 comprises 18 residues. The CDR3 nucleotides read TGTGCCAGCAGTGGAGGGGTCAGGGGACAGGGGAGGTTGGGTGAGCAGTTCTTC. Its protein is CASSGGVRGQGRLGEQFF.

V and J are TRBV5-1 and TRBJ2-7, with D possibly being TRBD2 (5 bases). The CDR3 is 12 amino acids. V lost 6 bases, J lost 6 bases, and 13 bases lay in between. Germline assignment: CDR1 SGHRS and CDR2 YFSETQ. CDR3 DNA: TGCGCCAGCACGGGGTTCACGGCCGAGCAGTACTTC. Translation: CASTGFTAEQYF.

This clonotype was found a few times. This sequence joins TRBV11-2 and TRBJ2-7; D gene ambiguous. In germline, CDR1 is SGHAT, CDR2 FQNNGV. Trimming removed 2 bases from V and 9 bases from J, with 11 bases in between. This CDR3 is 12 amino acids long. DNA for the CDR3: TGTGCCAGCAGCTTACGGGTTTATGGGCAGTACTTC. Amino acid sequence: CASSLRVYGQYF.

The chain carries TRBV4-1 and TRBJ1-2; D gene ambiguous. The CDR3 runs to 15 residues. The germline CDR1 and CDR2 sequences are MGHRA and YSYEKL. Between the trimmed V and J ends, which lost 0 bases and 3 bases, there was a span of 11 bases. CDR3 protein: CASSQDPTADYGYTF. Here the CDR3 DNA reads TGCGCCAGCAGCCAAGATCCCACGGCCGACTATGGCTACACCTTC.

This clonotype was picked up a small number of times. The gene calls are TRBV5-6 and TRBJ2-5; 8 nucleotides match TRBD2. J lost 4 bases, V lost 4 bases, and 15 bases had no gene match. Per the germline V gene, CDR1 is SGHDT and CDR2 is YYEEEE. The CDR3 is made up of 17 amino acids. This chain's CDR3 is CASSREGRHVVRETQYF. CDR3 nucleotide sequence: TGTGCCAGCAGCCGGGAGGGCCGCCACGTTGTAAGAGAGACCCAGTACTTC.

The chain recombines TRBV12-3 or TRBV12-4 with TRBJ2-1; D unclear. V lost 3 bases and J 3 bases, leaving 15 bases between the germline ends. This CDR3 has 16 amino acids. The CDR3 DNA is TGTGCCAGCAGTTTTATCCTTGGGTACGACTACAATGAGCAGTTCTTC. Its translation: CASSFILGYDYNEQFF.

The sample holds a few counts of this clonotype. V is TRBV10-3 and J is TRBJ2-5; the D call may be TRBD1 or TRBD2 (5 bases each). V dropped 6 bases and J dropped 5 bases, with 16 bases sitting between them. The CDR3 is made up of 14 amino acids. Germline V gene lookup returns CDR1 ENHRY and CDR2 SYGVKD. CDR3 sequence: CAIRGTQQTETQYF. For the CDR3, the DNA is TGTGCCATCAGGGGGACCCAACAGACGGAGACCCAGTACTTC.

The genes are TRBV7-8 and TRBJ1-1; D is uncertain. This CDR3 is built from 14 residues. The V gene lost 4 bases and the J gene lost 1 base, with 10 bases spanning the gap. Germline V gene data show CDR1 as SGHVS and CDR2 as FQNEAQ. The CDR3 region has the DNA TGTGCCAGCAGCTCACTCGCGTGGAACACTGAAGCTTTCTTT. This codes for CASSSLAWNTEAFF.

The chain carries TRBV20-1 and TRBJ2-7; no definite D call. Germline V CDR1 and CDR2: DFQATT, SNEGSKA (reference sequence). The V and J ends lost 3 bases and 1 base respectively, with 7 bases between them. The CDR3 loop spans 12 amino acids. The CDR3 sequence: CSASARSYEQYF. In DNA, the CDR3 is TGCAGTGCTAGCGCCCGTTCCTACGAGCAGTACTTC.

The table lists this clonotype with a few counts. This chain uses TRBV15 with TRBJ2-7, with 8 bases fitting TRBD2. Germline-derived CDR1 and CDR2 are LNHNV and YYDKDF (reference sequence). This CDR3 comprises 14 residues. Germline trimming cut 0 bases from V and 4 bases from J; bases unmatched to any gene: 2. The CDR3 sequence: CATSRDTSGYEQYF. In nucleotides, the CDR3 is TGTGCCACCAGCAGAGACACTAGCGGTTACGAGCAGTACTTC. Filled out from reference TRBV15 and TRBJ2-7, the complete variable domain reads DAMVIQNPRYQVTQFGKPVTLSCSQTLNHNVMYWYQQKSSQAPKLLFHYYDKDFNNEADTPDNFQSRRPNTSFCFLDIRSPGLGDTAMYLCATSRDTSGYEQYFGPGTRLTVT.

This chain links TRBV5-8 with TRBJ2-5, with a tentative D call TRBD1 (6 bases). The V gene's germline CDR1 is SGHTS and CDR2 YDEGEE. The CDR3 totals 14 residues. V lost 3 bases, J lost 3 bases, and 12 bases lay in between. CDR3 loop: CASSSGQSEETQYF. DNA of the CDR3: TGTGCCAGCAGCTCCGGACAGAGCGAAGAGACCCAGTACTTC.

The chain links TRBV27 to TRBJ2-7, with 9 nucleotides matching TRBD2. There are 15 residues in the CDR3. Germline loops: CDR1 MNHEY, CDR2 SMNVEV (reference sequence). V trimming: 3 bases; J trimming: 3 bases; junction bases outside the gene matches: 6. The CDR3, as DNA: TGTGCCAGCAGTTTGGCGACTAGCGGTGTCTACGAGCAGTACTTC. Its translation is CASSLATSGVYEQYF.